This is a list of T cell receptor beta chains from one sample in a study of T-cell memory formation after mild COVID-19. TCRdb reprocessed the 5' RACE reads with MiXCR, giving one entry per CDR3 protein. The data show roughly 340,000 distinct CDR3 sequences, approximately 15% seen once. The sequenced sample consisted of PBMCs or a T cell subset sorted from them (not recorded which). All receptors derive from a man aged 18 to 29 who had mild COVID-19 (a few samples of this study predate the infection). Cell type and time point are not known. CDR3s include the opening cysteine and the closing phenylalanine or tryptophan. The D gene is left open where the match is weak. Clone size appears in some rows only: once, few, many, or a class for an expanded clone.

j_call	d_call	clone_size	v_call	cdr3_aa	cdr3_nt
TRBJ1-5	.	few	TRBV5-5	CASSLVGGSQPQHF	TGTGCCAGCAGCTTGGTCGGAGGTAGTCAGCCCCAGCATTTT
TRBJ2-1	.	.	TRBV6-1	CASRSQGFSSYNEQFF	TGTGCCAGCAGATCACAGGGTTTTAGCTCCTACAATGAGCAGTTCTTC
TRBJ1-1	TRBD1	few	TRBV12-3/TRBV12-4	CASGTGENTEAFF	TGTGCCAGCGGGACAGGGGAGAACACTGAAGCTTTCTTT
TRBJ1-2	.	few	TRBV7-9	CASTTLWGTNYGYTF	TGTGCCAGCACCACACTTTGGGGTACCAACTATGGCTACACCTTC
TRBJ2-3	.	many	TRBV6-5	CASSPMTLISTDTQYF	TGTGCCAGCAGCCCTATGACTTTAATTAGCACAGATACGCAGTATTTT
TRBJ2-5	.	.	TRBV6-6	CASSPTSLPQETQYF	TGTGCCAGCAGCCCGACCTCGCTACCCCAAGAGACCCAGTACTTC
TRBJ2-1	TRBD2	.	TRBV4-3	CASSQSGTSHNEQFF	TGCGCCAGCAGTCAGTCCGGGACTAGCCACAATGAGCAGTTCTTC
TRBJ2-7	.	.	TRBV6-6	CASSYTAGISYEQYF	TGTGCCAGCAGTTACACGGCGGGAATCTCCTACGAGCAGTACTTC
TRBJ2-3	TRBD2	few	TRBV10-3	CAISGLAGGTGTDTQYF	TGTGCCATCAGTGGACTAGCGGGGGGTACTGGCACAGATACGCAGTATTTT
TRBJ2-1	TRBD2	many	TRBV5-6	CASSLGLAGGLNEQFF	TGTGCCAGCAGCCTTGGACTAGCGGGGGGGCTGAATGAGCAGTTCTTC
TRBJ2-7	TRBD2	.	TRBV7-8	CASSLAQLAGGYEQYF	TGTGCCAGCAGCTTAGCGCAACTAGCGGGGGGCTACGAGCAGTACTTC
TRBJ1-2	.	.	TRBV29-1	CSVTKTGVNYGYTF	TGCAGCGTTACGAAGACGGGGGTTAACTATGGCTACACCTTC
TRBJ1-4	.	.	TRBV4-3	CASSQDLRGAEKLFF	TGCGCCAGCAGCCAAGATCTGAGGGGGGCGGAAAAACTGTTTTTT
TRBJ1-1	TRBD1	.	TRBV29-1	CSAGQGIGNTEAFF	TGCAGCGCCGGACAGGGGATCGGAAACACTGAAGCTTTCTTT
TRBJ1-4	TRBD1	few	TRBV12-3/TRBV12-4	CASSSGTAYEKLFF	TGTGCCAGCAGTTCCGGGACAGCCTATGAAAAACTGTTTTTT
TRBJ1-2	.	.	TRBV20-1	CSAQDGQINYGYTF	TGCAGTGCCCAAGACGGACAGATAAACTATGGCTACACCTTC
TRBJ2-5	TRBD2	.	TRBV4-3	CASSPSGLVYETQYF	TGCGCCAGCAGCCCCTCGGGACTAGTGTACGAGACCCAGTACTTC
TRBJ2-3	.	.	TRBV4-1	CASSQDASVTDTQYF	TGCGCCAGCAGCCAAGACGCTTCGGTCACAGATACGCAGTATTTT
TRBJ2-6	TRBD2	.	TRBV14	CASSPGGPIVLTF	TGTGCCAGCAGCCCGGGGGGTCCCATCGTCCTGACTTTC
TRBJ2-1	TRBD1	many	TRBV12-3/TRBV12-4	CASSLNRDRVRREQFF	TGTGCCAGCAGTTTAAACCGGGACAGGGTGCGTCGTGAGCAGTTCTTC
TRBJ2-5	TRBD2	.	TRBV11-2	CASSSGTSGGETQYF	TGTGCCAGCAGCTCGGGGACTAGCGGGGGTGAGACCCAGTACTTC
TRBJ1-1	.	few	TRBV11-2	CASSLNFGARRANTEAFF	TGTGCCAGCAGCTTAAATTTCGGGGCGAGGCGGGCGAACACTGAAGCTTTCTTT
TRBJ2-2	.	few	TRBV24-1	CATRTATNTGELFF	TGTGCCACCCGGACGGCCACGAACACCGGGGAGCTGTTTTTT
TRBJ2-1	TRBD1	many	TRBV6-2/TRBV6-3	CASTSGGAGYNEQFF	TGTGCCAGCACATCAGGGGGCGCCGGCTACAATGAGCAGTTCTTC
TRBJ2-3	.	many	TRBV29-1	CSVAGARDTQYF	TGCAGCGTTGCAGGGGCCCGAGATACGCAGTATTTT
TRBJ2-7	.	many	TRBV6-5	CASRRGSSYEQYF	TGTGCCAGCAGAAGGGGGAGCTCCTACGAGCAGTACTTC
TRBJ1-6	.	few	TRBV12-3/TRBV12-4	CASTTGTEASPLHF	TGTGCCAGCACCACAGGGACTGAAGCTTCACCCCTCCACTTT
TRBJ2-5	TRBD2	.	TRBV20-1	CSASGGGETQYF	TGCAGTGCTAGCGGGGGGGGAGAGACCCAGTACTTC
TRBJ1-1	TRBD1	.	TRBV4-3	CASSQRADRDTEAFF	TGCGCCAGCAGCCAAAGGGCGGACAGGGACACTGAAGCTTTCTTT
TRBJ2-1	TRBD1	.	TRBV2	CASSERDSVSVF	TGTGCCAGCAGTGAAAGGGACAGCGTTTCGGTCTTC
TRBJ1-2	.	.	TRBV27	CASSLNQAANYGYTF	TGTGCCAGCAGTTTAAACCAGGCGGCCAACTATGGCTACACCTTC
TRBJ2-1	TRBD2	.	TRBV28	CASRPRQGAFRTSGGQVNEQFF	TGTGCCAGCAGACCGCGACAGGGGGCCTTCCGGACTAGCGGGGGGCAGGTCAATGAGCAGTTCTTC
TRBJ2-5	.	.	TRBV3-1	CASSPGILAYETQYF	TGTGCCAGCAGCCCCGGCATCTTAGCGTACGAGACCCAGTACTTC
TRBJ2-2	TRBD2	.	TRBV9	CASTQAGSGTGELFF	TGTGCCAGCACCCAAGCGGGATCGGGCACCGGGGAGCTGTTTTTT
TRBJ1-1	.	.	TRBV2	CASTTGGLAEAFF	TGTGCCAGCACTACTGGGGGGTTGGCTGAAGCTTTCTTT